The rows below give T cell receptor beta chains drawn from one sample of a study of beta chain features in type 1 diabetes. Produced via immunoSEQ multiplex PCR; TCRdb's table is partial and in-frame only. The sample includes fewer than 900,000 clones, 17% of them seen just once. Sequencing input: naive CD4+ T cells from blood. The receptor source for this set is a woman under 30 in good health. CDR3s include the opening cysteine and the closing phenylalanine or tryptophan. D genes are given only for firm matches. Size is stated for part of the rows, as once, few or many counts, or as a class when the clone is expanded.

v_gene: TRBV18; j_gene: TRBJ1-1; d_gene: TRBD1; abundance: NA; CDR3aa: CASSPQGQPMNTEAFF; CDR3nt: TGTGCCAGCTCACCCCAGGGACAGCCTATGAACACTGAAGCTTTCTTT
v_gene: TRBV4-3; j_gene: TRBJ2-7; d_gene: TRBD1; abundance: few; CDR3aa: CASSQDPDRGREQYF; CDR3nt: TGCGCCAGCAGCCAAGATCCGGACAGGGGGCGCGAGCAGTACTTC
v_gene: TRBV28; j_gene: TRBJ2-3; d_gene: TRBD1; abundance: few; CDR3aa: CASKGLGQDVSQYF; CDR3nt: TGTGCCAGCAAGGGTTTAGGACAGGACGTGTCGCAGTATTTT
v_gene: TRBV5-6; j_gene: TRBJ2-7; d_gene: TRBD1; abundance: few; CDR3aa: CASSQGQGAYEQYF; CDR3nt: TGTGCCAGCAGCCAGGGACAGGGGGCCTACGAGCAGTACTTC
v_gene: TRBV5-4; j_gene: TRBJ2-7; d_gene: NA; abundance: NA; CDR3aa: CASVSLNPSREQYF; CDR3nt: TGTGCCAGCGTTTCGCTGAACCCCTCCAGGGAGCAGTACTTC
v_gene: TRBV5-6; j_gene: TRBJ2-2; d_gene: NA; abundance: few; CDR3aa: CASKLTRWYTGELFF; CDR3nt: TGTGCCAGCAAGCTTACAAGGTGGTACACCGGGGAGCTGTTTTTT
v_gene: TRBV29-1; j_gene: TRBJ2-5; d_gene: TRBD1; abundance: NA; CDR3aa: CSVGGGQGAVVTQYF; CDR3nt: TGCAGCGTCGGGGGAGGACAGGGGGCGGTTGTGACCCAGTACTTC
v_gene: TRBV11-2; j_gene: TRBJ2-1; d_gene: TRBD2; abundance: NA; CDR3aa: CASSLGSGRHNEQFF; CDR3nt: TGTGCCAGCAGCTTAGGGAGCGGGAGGCACAATGAGCAGTTCTTC
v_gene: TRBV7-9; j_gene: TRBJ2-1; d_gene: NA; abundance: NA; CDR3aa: CASRSVQDNEQFF; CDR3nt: TGTGCCAGCAGATCTGTTCAGGACAATGAGCAGTTCTTC
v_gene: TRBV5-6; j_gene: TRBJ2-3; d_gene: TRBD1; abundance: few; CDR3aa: CATERGGTGTGTDTQYF; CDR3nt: TGTGCCACAGAACGTGGTGGGACAGGAACGGGCACAGATACGCAGTATTTT
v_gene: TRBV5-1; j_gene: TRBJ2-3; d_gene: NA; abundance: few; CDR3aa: CASSLAGVTSTDTQYF; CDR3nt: TGCGCCAGCAGCTTGGCAGGGGTTACTAGCACAGATACGCAGTATTTT
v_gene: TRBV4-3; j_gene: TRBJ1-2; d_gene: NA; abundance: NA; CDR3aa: CASSQVFGGNYGYTF; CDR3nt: TGCGCCAGCAGCCAAGTTTTCGGGGGAAACTATGGCTACACCTTC
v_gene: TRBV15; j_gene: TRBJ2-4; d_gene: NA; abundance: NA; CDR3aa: CATSRDLQALGIQYF; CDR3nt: TGTGCCACCAGCAGAGACCTTCAGGCCCTTGGCATTCAGTACTTC
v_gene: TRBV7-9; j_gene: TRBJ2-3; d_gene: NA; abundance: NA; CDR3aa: CASSPDSFTDTQYF; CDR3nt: TGTGCCAGCAGCCCGGACAGTTTCACAGATACGCAGTATTTT
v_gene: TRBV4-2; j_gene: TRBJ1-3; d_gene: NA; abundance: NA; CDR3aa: CASSQGTSSSGNTIYF; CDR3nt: TGTGCCAGCAGCCAAGGGACCAGCAGCTCTGGAAACACCATATATTTT
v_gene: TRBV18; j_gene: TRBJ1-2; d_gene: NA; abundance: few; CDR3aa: CASSLTMRLNYGYTF; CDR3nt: TGTGCCAGCTCTCTTACAATGCGTCTCAACTATGGCTACACCTTC
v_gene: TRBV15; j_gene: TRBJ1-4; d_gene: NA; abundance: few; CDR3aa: CATSRDREASGKLFF; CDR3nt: TGTGCCACCAGCAGAGATAGGGAAGCCTCGGGAAAACTGTTTTTT